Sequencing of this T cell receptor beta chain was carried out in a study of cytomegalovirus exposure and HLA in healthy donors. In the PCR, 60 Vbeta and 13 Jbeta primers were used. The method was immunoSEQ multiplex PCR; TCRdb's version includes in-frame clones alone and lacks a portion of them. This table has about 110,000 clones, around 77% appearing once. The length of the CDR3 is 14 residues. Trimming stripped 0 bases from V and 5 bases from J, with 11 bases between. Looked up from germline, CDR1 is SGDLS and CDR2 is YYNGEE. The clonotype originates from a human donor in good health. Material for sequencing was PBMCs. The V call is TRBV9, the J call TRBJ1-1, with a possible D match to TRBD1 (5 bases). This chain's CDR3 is CASSVDGGGTEAFF. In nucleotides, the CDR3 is TGTGCCAGCAGCGTAGATGGGGGAGGAACTGAAGCTTTCTTT.